This TCR beta chain was recorded in a study of blood T cell repertoires in COVID-19. CDR1 and CDR2 (germline): SSHAT, FNYEAQ (reference sequence). The length of the CDR3 is 17 residues. V was pared by 5 bases and J by 7 bases, with 15 bases of the junction left unmatched. In the original analysis: Nucleated cell counts were estimated from reference gene primer amplification. Libraries were prepared by immunoSEQ multiplex PCR; TCRdb keeps only in-frame clonotypes and omits some of them. D and trimming were read from the DNA, whereas the V and J calls and clone size are those reported in that table. The sample yields over 65,000 clones, about nine tenths seen once.

The sequenced sample consisted of peripheral blood. This chain connects TRBV7-7 to TRBJ2-1; TRBD2 matches at 9 bases. The TCR comes from a man in his fifties or sixties with active or convalescent COVID-19. The CDR3 DNA reads as TGTGCCAGCAGCGCAGCCTCGGCGGGGGGGCCGGGGAATGAGCAGTTCTTC. It is translated as CASSAASAGGPGNEQFF.